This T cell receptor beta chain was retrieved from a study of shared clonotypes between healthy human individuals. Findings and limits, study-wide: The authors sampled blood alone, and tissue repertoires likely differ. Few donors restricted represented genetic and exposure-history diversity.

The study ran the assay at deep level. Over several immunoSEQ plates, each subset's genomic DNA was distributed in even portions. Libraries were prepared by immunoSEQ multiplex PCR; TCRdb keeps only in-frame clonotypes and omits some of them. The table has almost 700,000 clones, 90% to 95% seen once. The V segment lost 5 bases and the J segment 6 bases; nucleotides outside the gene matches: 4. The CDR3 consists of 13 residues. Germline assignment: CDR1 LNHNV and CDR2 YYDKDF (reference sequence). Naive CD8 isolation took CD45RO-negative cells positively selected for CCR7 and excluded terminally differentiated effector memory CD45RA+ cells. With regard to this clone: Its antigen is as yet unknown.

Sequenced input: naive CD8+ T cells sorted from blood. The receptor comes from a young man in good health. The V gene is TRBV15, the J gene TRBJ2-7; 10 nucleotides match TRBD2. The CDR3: CATSGGLAFEQYF. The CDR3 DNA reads TGTGCCACCAGCGGGGGACTAGCGTTCGAGCAGTACTTC.